A selection of T cell receptor beta chains follows, all from one sample in a study of T-cell reconstitution after alpha-beta-depleted transplantation in children. Each CDR3 protein gets one entry after TCRdb re-called the PCR reads with MiXCR. The table includes about 280,000 distinct CDR3 sequences, 11% detected once. The sample consisted of peripheral blood, taken 180 days after TCRalphabeta/CD19-depleted stem cell transplant. These receptors all stem from a male patient between 2 and 10 years old who had a stem cell transplant for chronic granulomatous disease, so the T cells may come from the graft donor. Both conserved end residues are part of each CDR3. The order of the fields is D gene, V gene, J gene, clone size, CDR3 DNA, CDR3 protein. D genes are given only for firm matches. Size is stated as how often the clone was seen (once, few, many) or a class if it is expanded.

TRBD1	TRBV12-3/TRBV12-4	TRBJ1-2	many	TGTGCCAGCAGACGACAGGGCGAGGGGTACTATGGCTACACCTTC	CASRRQGEGYYGYTF
-	TRBV5-5	TRBJ2-5	many	TGTGCCAGCGCCGTCCTCCAGGGACGAGAGACCCAGTACTTC	CASAVLQGRETQYF
TRBD1	TRBV2	TRBJ2-5	few	TGTGCCAGCAGGGACAGGGGGACAGAGACCCAGTACTTC	CASRDRGTETQYF
TRBD2	TRBV20-1	TRBJ2-2	many	TGCAGTGCTAGAGATGGCCCAGGGACTAGCGGGAGAAACACCGGGGAGCTGTTTTTT	CSARDGPGTSGRNTGELFF
TRBD2	TRBV20-1	TRBJ2-7	many	TGCAGTGCTGTCCTAGCGGGAGCTGGCGAGCAGTACTTC	CSAVLAGAGEQYF
-	TRBV7-9	TRBJ2-3	many	TGTGCCAGCAGCTCCCAAGCCGGGTATTCTCCAGATACGCAGTATTTT	CASSSQAGYSPDTQYF
TRBD1	TRBV5-1	TRBJ2-3	many	TGCGCCAGCAGCACACCCCGGCTGCAGGGGGCAGATACGCAGTATTTT	CASSTPRLQGADTQYF
TRBD2	TRBV14	TRBJ2-7	few	TGTGCCAGCAGCTCTCTTAGCGGGAGTTTGTACGAGCAGTACTTC	CASSSLSGSLYEQYF
-	TRBV3-1	TRBJ1-1	many	TGTGCCAGCAGCCGGTCCGCGGGGGGCGACACTGAAGCTTTCTTT	CASSRSAGGDTEAFF
-	TRBV12-3/TRBV12-4	TRBJ2-3	many	TGTGCCAGCAGTCTTCGACATACGCAGTATTTT	CASSLRHTQYF